This T cell receptor (beta chain) appears in the sequencing data of a study of blood T cell repertoires in COVID-19. Study information: Spain, Italy and the United States supplied samples that represented acute and convalescent COVID-19. PBMCs, B-cell-depleted T cells, or T cells provided the cDNA or gDNA that made up the material.

The V end lost 1 base, the J end lost 0 bases, and 9 bases lay between the germline ends. Germline CDR1 reads SGHTA; CDR2 reads FQGNSA. CDR3 length: 15 amino acids. Study processing details: Estimates of nucleated cell counts were drawn from the amplification of reference gene primers. Clones were read by immunoSEQ multiplex PCR, and TCRdb kept only the in-frame ones, dropping some. V, J and clone size derive from that table, while D and trimming were established from the DNA sequence. The data hold about 70,000 clones, with 88% observed a single time. Specimen: peripheral blood. This clonotype originated in a human donor in a cohort sampled during active COVID-19. The chain carries TRBV7-2 and TRBJ2-5, with D possibly being TRBD2 (5 bases). This CDR3 is CASSLVSGYQETQYF. In DNA, the CDR3 is TGTGCCAGCAGCTTAGTTTCGGGGTACCAAGAGACCCAGTACTTC.